The next 19 T cell receptor beta chains were all read from a single sample in a study of blood T cell repertoires in COVID-19. This table comes from immunoSEQ multiplex PCR, and its TCRdb copy is limited to in-frame clones, with some not included. The data contain some 330,000 clones, roughly 90% of them singletons. The source material was peripheral blood. These receptors were taken from a woman in her 50s with active or convalescent COVID-19.

The table lists this clone with a count of one. V and J are TRBV7-2 and TRBJ2-7, with 9 positions matching TRBD2. V dropped 5 bases and J dropped 2; count of bases not matched to a gene: 10. The CDR3 loop spans 16 amino acids. CDR1 is SGHTA and CDR2 is FQGNSA in the germline V gene. CDR3 sequence (DNA): TGTGCCAGCAGCCCGACGCGACTAGCGGAACCCTACGAGCAGTACTTC. Protein: CASSPTRLAEPYEQYF.

Turning to this clone: Other DNA variants within this sample encode the same CDR3. The chain couples TRBV9 to TRBJ1-5; TRBD1 matches 7 bases. With 0 bases clipped from V and 4 bases from J, the junction kept 4 bases outside the gene matches. The CDR3 contains 15 residues. In germline, CDR1 is SGDLS, CDR2 YYNGEE. The CDR3 here is CASSVDGQVNQPQHF. The CDR3 region has the DNA TGTGCCAGCAGCGTAGACGGACAGGTAAATCAGCCCCAGCATTTT.

This rearrangement joins TRBV2 to TRBJ2-7; 8 bases agree with TRBD2. Trimming took 6 bases from V and 4 from J; bases not matched to a gene: 14. The V gene's germline CDR1 is SNHLY and CDR2 FYNNEI. CDR3 length: 16 residues. Here the CDR3 DNA reads TGTGCCAGCAGCGCGTCCAGCGGGAGTTCTATTTACGAGCAGTACTTC. Translated: CASSASSGSSIYEQYF.

The V gene is TRBV15, the J gene TRBJ2-1; D not resolved. With 0 bases removed from V and 9 bases from J, the gap between germline ends came to 6 bases. The CDR3 has 12 residues. Germline V gene lookup returns CDR1 LNHNV and CDR2 YYDKDF (reference sequence). CDR3 in amino acids: CATSRDLGEQFF. CDR3 DNA: TGTGCCACCAGCAGAGATCTCGGTGAGCAGTTCTTC.

The chain joins TRBV29-1 to TRBJ2-1, with 11 bases identical to TRBD1. This CDR3 comprises 14 residues. The V gene's germline CDR1 is SQVTM and CDR2 ANQGSEA. The J segment lost 8 bases and the V segment lost 8 bases, leaving 11 bases of the junction unmatched. Here the CDR3 DNA reads TGCAGCTCCTCCCTCGGGACAGGGGGTCATGAGCAGTTCTTC. The encoded protein is CSSSLGTGGHEQFF.

This chain links TRBV5-4 with TRBJ2-2, with D unclear. Trimming took off 0 bases at V and 7 bases at J, with 10 bases between the two ends. The CDR3 is 14 residues long. CDR1 SGHNT and CDR2 YYREEE come from the germline V gene (reference sequence). CDR3 nucleotide sequence: TGTGCCAGCAGCTTGGTCGGGTCGCACGGGGAGCTGTTTTTT. Translation: CASSLVGSHGELFF.

The gene calls are TRBV7-6 and TRBJ1-2, with D perhaps matching TRBD1 (6 bases). Germline assignment: CDR1 SGHVS and CDR2 FNYEAQ. V lost 1 base to trimming and J lost 4 bases, with 10 bases between them. The CDR3 length is 14 residues. In DNA, the CDR3 is TGTGCCAGCAGCTTAGGGGAGGGGGGCTATGGCTACACCTTC. It encodes CASSLGEGGYGYTF. Combining the CDR3 with reference TRBV7-6 and TRBJ1-2 gives the whole variable domain GAGVSQSPRYKVTKRGQDVALRCDPISGHVSLYWYRQALGQGPEFLTYFNYEAQQDKSGLPNDRFSAERPEGSISTLTIQRTEQRDSAMYRCASSLGEGGYGYTFGSGTRLTVV.

Regarding this clone: The junction and the germline gene differ at one end; a read error may be behind it. This chain links TRBV10-3 with TRBJ2-1, with D possibly TRBD2 on 6 matching bases. The CDR3 spans 12 residues. In germline, CDR1 is ENHRY, CDR2 SYGVKD. The CDR3 loop reads CAISEPTGEPLF. The CDR3 coding sequence is TGTGCCATCAGTGAGCCGACGGGAGAGCCCCTCTTC.

The rearrangement joins TRBV13 to TRBJ1-1; 7 bases line up with TRBD1. V lost 5 bases, J lost 1 base, and 19 bases stayed unmatched. The CDR3 runs 19 residues. Germline V gene sequence: CDR1 PRHDT, CDR2 FYEKMQ (reference sequence). CDR3 nucleotides: TGTGCCAGCAGCCCCCGCGTGGGGGAGATAGGGACAGCGAACACTGAAGCTTTCTTT. It specifies CASSPRVGEIGTANTEAFF.

V gene TRBV19 combines with J gene TRBJ1-2, with D unclear. V lost 2 bases to trimming and J lost 5 bases, with 21 bases between them. This CDR3 spans 17 amino acids. Germline CDR1 LNHDA, CDR2 SQIVND (reference sequence). CDR3 in amino acids: CASSIRSGTVGVYGYTF. The DNA of the CDR3 is TGTGCCAGTAGTATAAGGTCTGGTACCGTAGGAGTTTATGGCTACACCTTC.

V and J are TRBV18 and TRBJ1-2, with D possibly being TRBD1 (6 bases). The CDR3 has 14 amino acids. V gave up 3 bases and J gave up 6 bases, with 14 bases separating them. Germline V gives CDR1 KGHSH, CDR2 LQKENI. Here the CDR3 DNA reads TGTGCCAGCTCACCCCCCGGGGACATCCATGGCTACACCTTC. This encodes CASSPPGDIHGYTF. Looking up the rest from reference TRBV18 and TRBJ1-2 gives the full variable domain: NAGVMQNPRHLVRRRGQEARLRCSPMKGHSHVYWYRQLPEEGLKFMVYLQKENIIDESGMPKERFSAEFPKEGPSILRIQQVVRGDSAAYFCASSPPGDIHGYTFGSGTRLTVV.

The chain recombines TRBV27 with TRBJ1-1; a possible D gene is TRBD1 (6 bases). The V gene's germline CDR1 is MNHEY and CDR2 SMNVEV (reference sequence). The CDR3 runs to 13 residues. The germline V and J ends were trimmed by 3 bases and 5 bases, with 10 bases remaining between them. The CDR3 nucleotides read TGTGCCAGCAGTTTTTCCAGGGGTACTGAAGCTTTCTTT. This sequence encodes CASSFSRGTEAFF.

The rearrangement links TRBV25-1 to TRBJ1-2, with TRBD1 matching over 12 bases. The CDR3 covers 15 residues. After removal of 5 bases from V and 8 bases from J, the junction contained 9 bases not matched to a gene. CDR1 and CDR2 from the germline V gene are MGHDK and SYGVNS. This CDR3 is CASSQWDRGHGGYTF. The CDR3 nucleotides are TGTGCCAGCAGTCAATGGGACAGGGGGCATGGCGGCTACACCTTC.

The chain joins TRBV4-2 to TRBJ2-2; 7 bases are shared with TRBD2. This CDR3 region has 17 residues. J lost 4 bases, V lost 0 bases, and 8 bases had no gene match. Germline values: CDR1 LGHNA, CDR2 YNFKEQ. Here the CDR3 reads CASSQERTRSITGELFF. CDR3 bases: TGTGCCAGCAGCCAAGAAAGGACTAGGTCAATCACCGGGGAGCTGTTTTTT.

The table lists this clone with a few counts. The rearrangement links TRBV7-2 to TRBJ2-1; 7 bases are a match to TRBD1. The V gene end was trimmed by 5 bases and the J gene end by 4 bases; junction bases not matched to a gene: 8. CDR1 is SGHTA, CDR2 FQGNSA, per germline. The CDR3 covers 15 residues. The CDR3 bases are TGTGCCAGCAGCCACCACCGGGACAGATACAATGAGCAGTTCTTC. Protein: CASSHHRDRYNEQFF. The variable domain in full, completed from reference TRBV7-2 and TRBJ2-1, reads GAGVSQSPSNKVTEKGKDVELRCDPISGHTALYWYRQSLGQGLEFLIYFQGNSAPDKSGLPSDRFSAERTGGSVSTLTIQRTQQEDSAVYLCASSHHRDRYNEQFFGPGTRLTVL.

This chain links TRBV9 with TRBJ2-7; 7 bases are shared with TRBD2. The trim removed 5 bases at V and 4 bases at J, leaving 12 bases unmatched. The CDR3 is made up of 15 amino acids. Germline CDR1 reads SGDLS; CDR2 reads YYNGEE. As DNA, the CDR3 is TGTGCCAGCAGTGAACGGGCTAGCGGTATTTACGAGCAGTACTTC. Protein: CASSERASGIYEQYF.

The chain combines TRBV2 with TRBJ2-7; D might be TRBD1 (5 bases). Germline values: CDR1 SNHLY, CDR2 FYNNEI. Trimming took off 2 bases at V and 4 bases at J, with 18 bases between the two ends. CDR3 length equals 16 residues. The CDR3 reads CASSESMRQFRYEQYF. The CDR3 nucleotides are TGTGCCAGCAGTGAATCTATGCGACAGTTCCGTTACGAGCAGTACTTC.

This chain joins TRBV5-1 and TRBJ1-1; 7 bases are a match to TRBD1. This CDR3 comprises 14 residues. Per germline, CDR1 SGHRS and CDR2 YFSETQ. The junction had 6 bases not matched to a gene; V was cut back by 1 base and J by 6 bases. For the CDR3, the DNA is TGCGCCAGCAGCTTGAGTCAGGGGGGCTCTGAAGCTTTCTTT. It codes for CASSLSQGGSEAFF.

This CDR3 is CASRVDSGSSNEQFF. CDR3 coding DNA: TGTGCCAGTAGGGTAGATAGCGGGAGTTCCAATGAGCAGTTCTTC. The chain is built from TRBV19 and TRBJ2-1; TRBD2 matches 9 bases. Germline V gene data show CDR1 as LNHDA and CDR2 as SQIVND (reference sequence). The CDR3 loop spans 15 amino acids. Trimming at V came to 6 bases and at J to 6 bases, leaving 9 bases not matched to a gene.